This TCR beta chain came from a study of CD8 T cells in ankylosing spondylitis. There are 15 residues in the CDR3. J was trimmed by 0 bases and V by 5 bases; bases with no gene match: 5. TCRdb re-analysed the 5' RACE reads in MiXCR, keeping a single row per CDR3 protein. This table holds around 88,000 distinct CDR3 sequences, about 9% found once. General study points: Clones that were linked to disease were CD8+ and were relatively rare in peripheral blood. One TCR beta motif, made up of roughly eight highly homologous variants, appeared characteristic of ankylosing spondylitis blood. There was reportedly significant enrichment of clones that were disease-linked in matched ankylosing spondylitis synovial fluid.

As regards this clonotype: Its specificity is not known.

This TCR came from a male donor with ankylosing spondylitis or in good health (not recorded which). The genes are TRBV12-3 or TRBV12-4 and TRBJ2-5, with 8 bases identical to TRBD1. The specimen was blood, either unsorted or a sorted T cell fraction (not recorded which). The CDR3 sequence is CASSPRDRHQETQYF. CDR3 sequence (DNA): TGTGCCAGCAGTCCTAGGGACAGGCACCAAGAGACCCAGTACTTC.